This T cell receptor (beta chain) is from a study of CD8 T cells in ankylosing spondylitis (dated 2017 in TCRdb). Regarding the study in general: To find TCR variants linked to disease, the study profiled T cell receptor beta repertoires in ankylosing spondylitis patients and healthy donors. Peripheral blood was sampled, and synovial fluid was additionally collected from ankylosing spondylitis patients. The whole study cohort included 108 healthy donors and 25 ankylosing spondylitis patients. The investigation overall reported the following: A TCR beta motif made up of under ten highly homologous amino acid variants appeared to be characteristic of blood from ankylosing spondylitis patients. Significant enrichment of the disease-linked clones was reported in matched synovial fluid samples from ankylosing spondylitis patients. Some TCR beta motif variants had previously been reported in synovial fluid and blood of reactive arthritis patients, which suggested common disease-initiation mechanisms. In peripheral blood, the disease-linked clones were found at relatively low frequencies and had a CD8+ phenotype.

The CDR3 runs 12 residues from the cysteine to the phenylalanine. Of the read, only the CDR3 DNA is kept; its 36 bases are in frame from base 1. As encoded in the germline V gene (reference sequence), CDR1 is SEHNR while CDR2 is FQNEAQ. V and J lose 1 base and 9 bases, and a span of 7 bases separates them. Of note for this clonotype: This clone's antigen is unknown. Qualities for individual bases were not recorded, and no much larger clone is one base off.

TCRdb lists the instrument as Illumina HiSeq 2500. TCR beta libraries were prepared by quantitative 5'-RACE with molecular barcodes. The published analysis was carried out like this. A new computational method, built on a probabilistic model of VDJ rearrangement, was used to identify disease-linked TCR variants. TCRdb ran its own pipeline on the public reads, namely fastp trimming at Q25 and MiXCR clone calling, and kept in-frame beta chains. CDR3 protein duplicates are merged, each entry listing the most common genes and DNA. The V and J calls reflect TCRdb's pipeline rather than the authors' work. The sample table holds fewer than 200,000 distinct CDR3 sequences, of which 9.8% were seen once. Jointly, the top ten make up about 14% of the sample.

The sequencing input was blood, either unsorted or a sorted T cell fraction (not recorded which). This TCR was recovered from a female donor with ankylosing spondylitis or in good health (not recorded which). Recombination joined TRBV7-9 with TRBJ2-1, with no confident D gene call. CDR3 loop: CASSLGSVEQFF. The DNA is TGTGCCAGCAGCTTAGGGAGCGTTGAGCAGTTCTTC.